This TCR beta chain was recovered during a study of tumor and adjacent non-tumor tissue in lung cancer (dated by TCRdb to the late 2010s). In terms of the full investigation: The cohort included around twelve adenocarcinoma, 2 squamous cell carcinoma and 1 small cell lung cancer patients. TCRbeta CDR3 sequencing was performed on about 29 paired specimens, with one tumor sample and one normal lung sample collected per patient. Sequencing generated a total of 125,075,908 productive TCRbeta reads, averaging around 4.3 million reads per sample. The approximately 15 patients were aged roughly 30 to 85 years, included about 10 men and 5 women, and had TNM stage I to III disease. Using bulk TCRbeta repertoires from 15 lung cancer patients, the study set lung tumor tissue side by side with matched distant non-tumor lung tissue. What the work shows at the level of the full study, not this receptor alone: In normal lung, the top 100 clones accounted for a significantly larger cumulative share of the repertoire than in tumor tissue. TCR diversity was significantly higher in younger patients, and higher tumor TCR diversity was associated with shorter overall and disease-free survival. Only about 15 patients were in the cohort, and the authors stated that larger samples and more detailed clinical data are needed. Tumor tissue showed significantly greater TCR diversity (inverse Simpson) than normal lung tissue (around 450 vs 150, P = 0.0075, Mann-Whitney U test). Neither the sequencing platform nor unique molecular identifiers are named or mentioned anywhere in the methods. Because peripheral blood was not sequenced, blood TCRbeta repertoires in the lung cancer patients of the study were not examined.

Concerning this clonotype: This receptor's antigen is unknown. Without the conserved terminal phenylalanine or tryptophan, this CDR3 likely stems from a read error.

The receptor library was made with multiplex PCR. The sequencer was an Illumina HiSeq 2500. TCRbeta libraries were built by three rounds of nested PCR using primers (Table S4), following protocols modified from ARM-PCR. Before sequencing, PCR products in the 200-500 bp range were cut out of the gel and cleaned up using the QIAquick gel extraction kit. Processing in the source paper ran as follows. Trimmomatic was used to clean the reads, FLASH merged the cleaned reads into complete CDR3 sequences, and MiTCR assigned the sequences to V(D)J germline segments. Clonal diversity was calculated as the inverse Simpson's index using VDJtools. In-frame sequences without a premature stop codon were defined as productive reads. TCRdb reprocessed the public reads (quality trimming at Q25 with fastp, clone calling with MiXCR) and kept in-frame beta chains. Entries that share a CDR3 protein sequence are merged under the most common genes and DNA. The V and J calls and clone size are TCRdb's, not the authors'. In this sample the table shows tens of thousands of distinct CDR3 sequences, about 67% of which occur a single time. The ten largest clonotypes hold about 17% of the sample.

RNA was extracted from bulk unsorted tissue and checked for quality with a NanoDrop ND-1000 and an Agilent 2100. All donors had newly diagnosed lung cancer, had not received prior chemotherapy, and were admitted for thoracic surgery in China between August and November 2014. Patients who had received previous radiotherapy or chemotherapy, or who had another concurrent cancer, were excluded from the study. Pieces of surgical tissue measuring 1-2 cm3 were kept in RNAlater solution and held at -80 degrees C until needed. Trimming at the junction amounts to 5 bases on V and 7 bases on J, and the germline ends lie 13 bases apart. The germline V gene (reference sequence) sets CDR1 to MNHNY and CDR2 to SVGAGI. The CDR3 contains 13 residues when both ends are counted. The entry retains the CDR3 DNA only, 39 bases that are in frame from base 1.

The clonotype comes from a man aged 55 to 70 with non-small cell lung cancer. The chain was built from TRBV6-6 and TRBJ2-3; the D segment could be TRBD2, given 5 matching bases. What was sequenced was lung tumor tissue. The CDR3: CASSTGVPNTQYS. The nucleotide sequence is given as TGTGCCAGCAGTACCGGGGTGCCGAATACGCAGTATTCT.